The 5 T cell receptor beta chains given below trace back to one sample, sequenced in a study of post-analysis software for immune sequencing data (dated by TCRdb to the mid-2010s). Overall results and qualifications from the work: Patients showed significantly higher frequencies than controls for about 5 TRBV segments, among them TRBV5-6, TRBV5-1 and TRBV20-1.

Their target antigens are unknown. The library was prepared using PCR. These reads were obtained on an Illumina HiSeq 2500. To reduce PCR and sequencing biases, unique molecular identifiers were incorporated into the TCR beta cDNA libraries. TCRdb reprocessing: public reads trimmed at Q25 with fastp, clones called with MiXCR, in-frame beta chains kept. CDR3 protein sequences are deduplicated, and each keeps its most common genes and DNA. The sample table contains roughly 730,000 distinct CDR3 sequences; only one count was recorded for 25% to 30% of them. Together, the top ten hold roughly 0.53% of the sample. Sequencing was carried out using blood. The receptors here all came from a girl under 18 with multiple sclerosis.

This chain uses TRBV29-1 with TRBJ2-3; D tentatively fits TRBD1 or TRBD2 (5 bases each). The CDR3 has 15 residues. CDR1 and CDR2 (germline): SQVTM, ANQGSEA. Trimming shortened V by 0 bases and J by 6 bases, and 16 bases separated the two germline ends. CDR3 amino acids: CSVEDQGTPGDTQYF. CDR3 nucleotides: TGCAGCGTTGAAGATCAGGGCACCCCGGGGGATACGCAGTATTTT.

This clonotype showed up just once. The junction departs from germline at one end; a sequencing error may be responsible. The V call is TRBV4-1, the J call TRBJ2-3, with TRBD1 identical over 10 bases. CDR1 and CDR2 (germline): MGHRA, YSYEKL. The CDR3 sequence is 17 residues long. This CDR3 reads CASSQRDRGPPKDTLYF. The CDR3 DNA reads as TGCGCCAGCAGCCAGCGGGACAGGGGACCCCCTAAGGATACGCTGTATTTT.

A single count supports this clonotype. The chain employs TRBV5-1 and TRBJ1-2; no reliable D call. Germline lookup yields CDR1 SGHRS and CDR2 YFSETQ. Between the trimmed V and J ends, which lost 0 bases and 8 bases, there was a span of 14 bases. The CDR3 totals 14 residues. CDR3 in DNA: TGCGCCAGCAGCTTGGAAGGCGGTTTAGGAGGCTACACCTTC. Amino acid sequence: CASSLEGGLGGYTF.

As DNA, the CDR3 is TGCAGTGCCCCAATCAGGGGGCGAGAGACCCAGTACTTC. Translating it yields CSAPIRGRETQYF. The rearrangement links TRBV20-1 to TRBJ2-5; 8 bases map to TRBD1. Germline lookup yields CDR1 DFQATT and CDR2 SNEGSKA (reference sequence). This CDR3 is 13 amino acids long. The J segment lost 4 bases and the V segment lost 6 bases, leaving 7 bases of the junction unmatched.

The chain is built from TRBV10-3 and TRBJ2-6; 7 bases match TRBD2. The V gene's germline CDR1 is ENHRY and CDR2 SYGVKD. The CDR3 totals 17 residues. V lost 4 bases to trimming and J lost 0 bases; unmatched junction nucleotides: 6. As DNA, the CDR3 is TGTGCCATCAGTGCTGGGGGGGGGAACTCTGGGGCCAACGTCCTGACTTTC. Its translation is CAISAGGGNSGANVLTF.